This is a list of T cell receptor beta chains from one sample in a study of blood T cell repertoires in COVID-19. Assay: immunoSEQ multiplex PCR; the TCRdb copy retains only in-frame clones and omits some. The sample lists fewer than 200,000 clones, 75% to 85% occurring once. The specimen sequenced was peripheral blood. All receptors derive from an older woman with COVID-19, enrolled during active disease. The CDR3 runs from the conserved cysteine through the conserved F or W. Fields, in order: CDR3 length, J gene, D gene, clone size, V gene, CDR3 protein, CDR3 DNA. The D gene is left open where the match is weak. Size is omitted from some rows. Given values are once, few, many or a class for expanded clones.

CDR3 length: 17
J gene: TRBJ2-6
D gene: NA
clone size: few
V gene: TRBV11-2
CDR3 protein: CASSPHPGISGANVLTF
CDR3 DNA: TGTGCCAGCAGCCCGCACCCGGGGATCTCTGGGGCCAACGTCCTGACTTTC

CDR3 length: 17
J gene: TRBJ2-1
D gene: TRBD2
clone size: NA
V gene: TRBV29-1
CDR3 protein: CSVPPGLAPRDYNEQFF
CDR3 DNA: TGCAGCGTGCCCCCGGGACTAGCGCCACGGGACTACAATGAGCAGTTCTTC

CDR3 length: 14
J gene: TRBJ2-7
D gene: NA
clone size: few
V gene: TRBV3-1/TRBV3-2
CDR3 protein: CASSQTGISAEQYF
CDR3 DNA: TGTGCCAGCAGCCAGACCGGGATCTCGGCGGAGCAGTACTTC

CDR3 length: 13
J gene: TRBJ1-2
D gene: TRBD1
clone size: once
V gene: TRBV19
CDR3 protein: CASSMDRVGGYTF
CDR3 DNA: TGTGCCAGTAGTATGGACAGGGTGGGAGGCTACACCTTC

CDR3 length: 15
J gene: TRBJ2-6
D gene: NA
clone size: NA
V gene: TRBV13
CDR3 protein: CASSLEGGGANVLTF
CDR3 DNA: TGTGCCAGCAGCTTAGAGGGAGGTGGGGCCAACGTCCTGACTTTC

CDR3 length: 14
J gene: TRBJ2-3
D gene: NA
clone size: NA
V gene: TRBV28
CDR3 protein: CASSFRGAGKAQYF
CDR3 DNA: TGTGCCAGCAGTTTCCGGGGGGCAGGGAAGGCGCAGTATTTT

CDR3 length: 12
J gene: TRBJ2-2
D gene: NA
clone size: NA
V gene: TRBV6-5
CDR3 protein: CASSSGLRELFF
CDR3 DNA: TGTGCCAGCAGTTCCGGACTAAGAGAGCTGTTTTTT

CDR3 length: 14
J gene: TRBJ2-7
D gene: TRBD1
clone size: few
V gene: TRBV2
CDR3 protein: CALSDRDQGYEQYF
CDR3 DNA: TGTGCCCTATCCGACAGGGACCAGGGGTACGAGCAGTACTTC

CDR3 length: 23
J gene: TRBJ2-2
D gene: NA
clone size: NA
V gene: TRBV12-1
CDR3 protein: CASIRVLGPLGNSGRGGTGELFF
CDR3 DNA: TGTGCCAGCATCCGCGTTTTAGGGCCGTTAGGGAATAGCGGGAGAGGAGGCACCGGGGAGCTGTTTTTT

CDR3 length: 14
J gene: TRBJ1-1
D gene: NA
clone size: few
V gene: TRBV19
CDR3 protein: CASSIRGRGTEAFF
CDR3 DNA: TGTGCCAGTAGTATCAGGGGTAGGGGCACTGAAGCTTTCTTT

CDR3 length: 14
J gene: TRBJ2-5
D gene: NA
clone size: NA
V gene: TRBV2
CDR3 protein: CASSHFTERETQYF
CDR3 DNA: TGTGCCAGCAGCCACTTCACAGAACGAGAGACCCAGTACTTC

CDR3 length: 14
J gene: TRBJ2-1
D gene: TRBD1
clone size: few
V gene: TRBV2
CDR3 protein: CASSYRGSYNEQFF
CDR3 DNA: TGTGCCAGCAGTTACAGGGGTTCCTACAATGAGCAGTTCTTC

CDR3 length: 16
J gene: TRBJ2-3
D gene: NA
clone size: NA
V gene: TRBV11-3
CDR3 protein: CASSYRPGVNTDTQYF
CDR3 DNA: TGTGCCAGCAGCTATCGGCCGGGGGTCAACACAGATACGCAGTATTTT

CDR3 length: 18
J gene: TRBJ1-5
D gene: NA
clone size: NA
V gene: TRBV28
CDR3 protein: CASSHLFGGVSSNQPQHF
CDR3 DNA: TGTGCCAGCAGTCACCTCTTTGGGGGGGTGAGCAGCAATCAGCCCCAGCATTTT

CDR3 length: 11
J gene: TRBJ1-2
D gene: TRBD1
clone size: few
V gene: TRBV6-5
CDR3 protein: CASGTGHGYTF
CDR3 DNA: TGTGCCAGCGGGACAGGGCACGGCTACACCTTC

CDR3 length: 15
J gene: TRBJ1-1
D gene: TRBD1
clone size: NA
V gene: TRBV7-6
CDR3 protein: CASSLAPTGSTEAFF
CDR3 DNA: TGTGCCAGCAGCTTAGCCCCGACAGGGTCGACTGAAGCTTTCTTT

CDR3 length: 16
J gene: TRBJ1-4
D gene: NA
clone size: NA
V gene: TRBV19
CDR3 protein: CASSLRQIFTNEKLFF
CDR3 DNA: TGTGCCAGTAGTCTTCGTCAGATCTTTACTAATGAAAAACTGTTTTTT

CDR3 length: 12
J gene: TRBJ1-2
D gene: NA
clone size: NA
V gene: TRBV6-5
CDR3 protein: CASSREPYGYTF
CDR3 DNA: TGTGCCAGCAGCCGGGAGCCCTATGGCTACACCTTC

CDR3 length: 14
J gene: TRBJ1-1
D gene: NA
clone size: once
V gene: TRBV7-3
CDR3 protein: CASSIGHGNTEAFF
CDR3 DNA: TGTGCCAGCAGTATAGGACATGGGAACACTGAAGCTTTCTTT

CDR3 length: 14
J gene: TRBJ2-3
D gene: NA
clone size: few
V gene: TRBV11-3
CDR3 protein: CASSSRAHTDTQYF
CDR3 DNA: TGTGCCAGCAGCTCGAGAGCCCACACAGATACGCAGTATTTT

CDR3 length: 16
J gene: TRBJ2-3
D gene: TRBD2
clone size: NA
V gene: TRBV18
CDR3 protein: CASSPSSGTSTDTQYF
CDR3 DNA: TGTGCCAGCTCACCCAGTAGCGGGACTAGCACAGATACGCAGTATTTT

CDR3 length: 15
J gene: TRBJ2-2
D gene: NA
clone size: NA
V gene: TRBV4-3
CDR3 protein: CASSQDRGSTGELFF
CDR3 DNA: TGCGCCAGCAGCCAAGATCGGGGTTCCACCGGGGAGCTGTTTTTT

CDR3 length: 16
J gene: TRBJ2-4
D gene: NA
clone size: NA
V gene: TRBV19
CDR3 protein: CASSTDRRIAKNIQYF
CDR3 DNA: TGTGCCAGTAGTACTGACAGGAGGATAGCCAAAAACATTCAGTACTTC

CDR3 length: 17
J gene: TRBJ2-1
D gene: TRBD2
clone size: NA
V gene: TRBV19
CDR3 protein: CASSIDLRLAGGNEQFF
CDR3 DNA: TGTGCCAGTAGTATAGATCTCAGGCTAGCGGGAGGTAATGAGCAGTTCTTC

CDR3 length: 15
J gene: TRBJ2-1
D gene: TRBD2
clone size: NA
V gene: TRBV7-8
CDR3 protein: CASSLLSSGGQEQFF
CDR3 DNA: TGTGCCAGCAGCTTACTCAGCTCGGGGGGGCAGGAGCAGTTCTTC

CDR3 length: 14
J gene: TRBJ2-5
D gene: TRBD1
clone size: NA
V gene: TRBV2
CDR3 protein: CASSVETGEETQYF
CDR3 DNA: TGTGCCAGCAGTGTAGAGACAGGGGAAGAGACCCAGTACTTC

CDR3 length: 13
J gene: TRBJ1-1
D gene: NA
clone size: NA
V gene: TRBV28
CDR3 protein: CAYRRGLNTEAFF
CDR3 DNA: TGTGCCTACCGTCGGGGATTGAACACTGAAGCTTTCTTT

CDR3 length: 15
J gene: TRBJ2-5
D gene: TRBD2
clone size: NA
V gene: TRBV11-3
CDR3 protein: CASSLAGLAQETQYF
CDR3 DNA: TGTGCCAGCAGCTTAGCCGGACTAGCCCAAGAGACCCAGTACTTC

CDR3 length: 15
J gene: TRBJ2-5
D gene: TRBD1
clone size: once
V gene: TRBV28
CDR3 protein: CASSPGQGAKETQYF
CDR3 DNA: TGTGCCAGCAGCCCCGGACAGGGGGCGAAGGAGACCCAGTACTTC

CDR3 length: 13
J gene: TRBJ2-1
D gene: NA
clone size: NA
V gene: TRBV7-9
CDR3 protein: CASSLGQKRSPFF
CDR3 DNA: TGTGCCAGCAGCTTAGGGCAAAAAAGGAGCCCGTTCTTC

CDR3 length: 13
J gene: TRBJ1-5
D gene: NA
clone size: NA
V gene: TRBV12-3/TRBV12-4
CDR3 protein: CASMGGFNQPQHF
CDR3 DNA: TGTGCCAGCATGGGAGGTTTCAATCAGCCCCAGCATTTT

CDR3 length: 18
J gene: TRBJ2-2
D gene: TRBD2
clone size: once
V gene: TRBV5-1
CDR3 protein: CASSPFGEAGVNTGELFF
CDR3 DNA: TGCGCCAGCAGCCCTTTTGGGGAAGCGGGGGTTAACACCGGGGAGCTGTTTTTT

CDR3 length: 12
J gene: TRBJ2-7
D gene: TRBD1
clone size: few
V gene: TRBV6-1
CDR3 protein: CASSEGWTGQYF
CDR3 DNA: TGTGCCAGCAGTGAAGGCTGGACAGGGCAGTACTTC

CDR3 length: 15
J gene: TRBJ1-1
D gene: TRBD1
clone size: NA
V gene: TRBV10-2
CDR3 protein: CASSEYRGGGTEAFF
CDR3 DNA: TGCGCCAGCAGTGAGTACAGGGGAGGTGGGACTGAAGCTTTCTTT

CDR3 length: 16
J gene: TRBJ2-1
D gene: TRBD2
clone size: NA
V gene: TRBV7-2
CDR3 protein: CASSPQVSGRYNEQFF
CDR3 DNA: TGTGCCAGCAGCCCACAGGTTAGCGGGAGGTACAATGAGCAGTTCTTC

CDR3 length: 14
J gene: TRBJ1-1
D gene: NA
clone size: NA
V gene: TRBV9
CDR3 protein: CASSAHPGPTEAFF
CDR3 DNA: TGTGCCAGCAGCGCCCATCCAGGGCCCACTGAAGCTTTCTTT

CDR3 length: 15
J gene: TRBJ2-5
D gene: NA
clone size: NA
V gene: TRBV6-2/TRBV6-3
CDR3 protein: CASSFTGTHQETQYF
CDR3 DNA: TGTGCCAGCAGCTTTACCGGGACACACCAAGAGACCCAGTACTTC

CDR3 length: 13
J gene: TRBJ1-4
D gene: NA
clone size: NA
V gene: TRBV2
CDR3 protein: CASSTIPGEKLFF
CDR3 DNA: TGTGCCAGCAGCACAATCCCGGGTGAAAAACTGTTTTTT

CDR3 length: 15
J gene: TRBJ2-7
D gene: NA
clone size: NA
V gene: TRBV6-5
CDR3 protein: CASRPQWDFENEQYF
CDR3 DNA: TGTGCCAGCAGGCCCCAATGGGACTTCGAGAACGAGCAGTACTTC

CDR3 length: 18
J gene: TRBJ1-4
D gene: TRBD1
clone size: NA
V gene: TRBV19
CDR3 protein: CASSPRDRGTVTNEKLFF
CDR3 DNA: TGTGCCAGTAGTCCCCGGGACAGGGGGACTGTAACTAATGAAAAACTGTTTTTT

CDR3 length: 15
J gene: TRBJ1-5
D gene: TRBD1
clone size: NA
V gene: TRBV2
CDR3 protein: CASSVGTASNQPQHF
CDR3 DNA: TGTGCCAGCAGCGTAGGGACAGCTAGCAATCAGCCCCAGCATTTT

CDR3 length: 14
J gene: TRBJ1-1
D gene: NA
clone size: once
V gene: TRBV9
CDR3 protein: CASSEDTQGTEAFF
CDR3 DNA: TGTGCCAGCAGCGAGGACACCCAGGGAACTGAAGCTTTCTTT

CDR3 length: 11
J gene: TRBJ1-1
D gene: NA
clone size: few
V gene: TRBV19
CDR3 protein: CASSYSDEAFF
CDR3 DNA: TGTGCCAGTAGTTACAGTGATGAAGCTTTCTTT

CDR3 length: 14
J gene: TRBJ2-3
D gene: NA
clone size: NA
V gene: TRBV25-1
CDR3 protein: CASSGRRSTDTQYF
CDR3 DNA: TGTGCCAGCAGTGGACGCAGGTCCACAGATACGCAGTATTTT

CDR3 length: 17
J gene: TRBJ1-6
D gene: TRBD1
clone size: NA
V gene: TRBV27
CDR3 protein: CASSLVGQGLYNSPLHF
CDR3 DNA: TGTGCCAGCAGTTTAGTGGGACAGGGACTCTATAATTCACCCCTCCACTTT

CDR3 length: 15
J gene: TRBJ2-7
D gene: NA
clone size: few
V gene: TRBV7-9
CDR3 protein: CASSLALGEGYEQYF
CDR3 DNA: TGTGCCAGCAGCTTAGCGCTGGGAGAGGGCTACGAGCAGTACTTC

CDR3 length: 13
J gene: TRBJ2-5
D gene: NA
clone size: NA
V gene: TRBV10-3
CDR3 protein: CATDGDNRETQYF
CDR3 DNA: TGTGCCACCGACGGCGACAATAGAGAGACCCAGTACTTC

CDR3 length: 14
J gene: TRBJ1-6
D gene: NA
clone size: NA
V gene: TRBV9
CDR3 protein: CASSVGGHNSPLHF
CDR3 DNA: TGTGCCAGCAGCGTCGGGGGGCATAATTCACCCCTCCACTTT

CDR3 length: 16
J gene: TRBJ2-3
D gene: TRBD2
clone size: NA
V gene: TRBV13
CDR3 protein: CASSQRTSGIADTQYF
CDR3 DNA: TGTGCCAGCAGCCAACGGACTAGCGGGATAGCAGATACGCAGTATTTT

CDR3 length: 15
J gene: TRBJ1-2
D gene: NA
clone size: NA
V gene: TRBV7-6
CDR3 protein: CASSLLSQGPSGYTF
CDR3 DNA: TGTGCCAGCAGCTTATTAAGCCAGGGGCCGTCAGGCTACACCTTC

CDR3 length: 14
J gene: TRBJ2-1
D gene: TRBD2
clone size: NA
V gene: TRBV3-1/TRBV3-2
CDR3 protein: CASSREGLVVEQFF
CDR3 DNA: TGTGCCAGCAGCCGCGAAGGACTAGTTGTTGAGCAGTTCTTC

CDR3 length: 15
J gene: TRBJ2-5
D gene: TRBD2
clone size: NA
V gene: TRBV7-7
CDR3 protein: CASSRRGLAEETQYF
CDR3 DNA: TGTGCTAGCAGCCGAAGGGGACTAGCGGAAGAGACCCAGTACTTC